The clone carrying this T cell receptor (beta chain) has only a few counts. The antigen remains undetermined. This CDR3 has 15 residues. With 3 bases removed from V and 0 bases from J, the gap between germline ends came to 12 bases. The germline V gene encodes CDR1 LNHDA and CDR2 SQIVND (reference sequence). This sample stems from a study of molecular identifiers for immune sequencing clone quantification. Libraries of bulk TCR were made by previously described methods (with listed TCR primers). MiXCR, run by TCRdb on the PCR reads, gives a single entry per CDR3 protein. The sample lists 550,000 to 750,000 distinct CDR3 sequences; 15% to 20% were seen once. Study-level findings and limits: Over 99% of CMV-specific effector molecules, but under 1% of naive ones, were in clones above 20 copies.

Libraries of naive CD8 cells were prepared from about 20,000 to 1,000,000 sorted cells using 10%, 30% or 50% RNA. This clonotype originated in a human donor in good health. Some libraries in this study had Jurkat cell RNA spiked in. The chain couples TRBV19 to TRBJ2-7; no clear D. The sample was naive CD8+ T cells from blood, with Jurkat cell RNA spiked in. Subset given: FACS-sorted CD8+CD4-CCR7+CD45RA+ naive T cells. The CDR3: CASSMGLGSSYEQYF. The CDR3 region has the DNA TGTGCCAGTAGTATGGGGTTGGGGTCCTCCTACGAGCAGTACTTC.